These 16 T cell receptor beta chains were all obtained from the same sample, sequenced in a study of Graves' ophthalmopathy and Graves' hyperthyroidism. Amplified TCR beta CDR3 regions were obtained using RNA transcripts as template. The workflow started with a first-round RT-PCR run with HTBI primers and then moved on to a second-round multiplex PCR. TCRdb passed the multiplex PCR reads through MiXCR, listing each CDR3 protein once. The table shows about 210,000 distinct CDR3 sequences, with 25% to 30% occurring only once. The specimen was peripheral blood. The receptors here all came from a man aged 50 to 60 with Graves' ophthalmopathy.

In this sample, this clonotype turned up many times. The CDR3 nucleotides are TGTGCCAGCAGCTTGACCGAGGGGTTGAGGACTGAAGCTTTCTTT. This encodes CASSLTEGLRTEAFF. This chain joins TRBV5-5 and TRBJ1-1, with D maybe TRBD1 (5 bases). The CDR3 sequence is 15 residues long. Trimming removed 1 base at V and 5 bases at J, with 15 bases between. Looked up from germline, CDR1 is SGHKS and CDR2 is YYEKEE (reference sequence).

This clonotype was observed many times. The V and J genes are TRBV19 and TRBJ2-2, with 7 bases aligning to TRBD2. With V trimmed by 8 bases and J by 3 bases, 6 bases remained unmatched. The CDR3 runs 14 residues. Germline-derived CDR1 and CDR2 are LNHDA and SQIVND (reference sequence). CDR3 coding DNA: TGTGCCAGTCGCGGGAGCGGGGACACCGGGGAGCTGTTTTTT. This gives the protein CASRGSGDTGELFF.

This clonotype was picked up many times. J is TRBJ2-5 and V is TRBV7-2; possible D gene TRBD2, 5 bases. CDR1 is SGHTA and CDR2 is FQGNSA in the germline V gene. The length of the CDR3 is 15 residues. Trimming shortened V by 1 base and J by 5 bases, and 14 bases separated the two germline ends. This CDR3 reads CASSLDGTRTETQYF. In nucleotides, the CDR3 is TGTGCCAGCAGCTTAGACGGTACTAGGACGGAGACCCAGTACTTC.

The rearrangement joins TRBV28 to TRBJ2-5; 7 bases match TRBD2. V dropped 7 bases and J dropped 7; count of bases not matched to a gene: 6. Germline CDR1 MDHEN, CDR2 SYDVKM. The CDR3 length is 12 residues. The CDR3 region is CASMGGFLTQYF. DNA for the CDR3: TGTGCCAGCATGGGGGGGTTCTTGACCCAGTACTTC.

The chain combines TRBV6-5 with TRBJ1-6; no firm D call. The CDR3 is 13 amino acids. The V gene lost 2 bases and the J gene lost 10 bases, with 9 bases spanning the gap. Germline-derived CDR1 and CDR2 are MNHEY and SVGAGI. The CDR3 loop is CASSYGIDSPLHF. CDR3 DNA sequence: TGTGCCAGCAGTTACGGCATAGACTCACCCCTCCACTTT.

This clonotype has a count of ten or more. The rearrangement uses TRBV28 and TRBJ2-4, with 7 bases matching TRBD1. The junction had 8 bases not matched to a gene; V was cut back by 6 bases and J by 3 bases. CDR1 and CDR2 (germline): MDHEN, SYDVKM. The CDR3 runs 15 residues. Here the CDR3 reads CASSTQGTGKNIQYF. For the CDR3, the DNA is TGTGCCAGCAGCACACAGGGGACCGGCAAAAACATTCAGTACTTC.

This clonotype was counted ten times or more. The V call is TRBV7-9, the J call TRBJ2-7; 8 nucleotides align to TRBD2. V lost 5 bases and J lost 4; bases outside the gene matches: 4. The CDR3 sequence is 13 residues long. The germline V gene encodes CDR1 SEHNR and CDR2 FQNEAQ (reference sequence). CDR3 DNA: TGTGCCAGCAGCACCGCTAGCGGGTACGAGCAGTACTTC. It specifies CASSTASGYEQYF.

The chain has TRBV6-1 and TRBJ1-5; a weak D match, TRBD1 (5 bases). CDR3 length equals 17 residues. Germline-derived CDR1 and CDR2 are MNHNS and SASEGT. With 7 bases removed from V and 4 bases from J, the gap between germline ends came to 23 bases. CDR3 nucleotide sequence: TGTGCCAGCAATCTTCGTGGGGCACTCAACAATAATCAGCCCCAGCATTTT. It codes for CASNLRGALNNNQPQHF.

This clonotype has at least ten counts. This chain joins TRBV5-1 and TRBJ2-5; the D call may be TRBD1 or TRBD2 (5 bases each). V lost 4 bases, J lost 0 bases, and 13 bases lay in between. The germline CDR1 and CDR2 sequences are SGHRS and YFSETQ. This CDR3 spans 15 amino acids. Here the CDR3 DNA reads TGCGCCAGCAGCCAGGGACCGAAGTACCAAGAGACCCAGTACTTC. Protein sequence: CASSQGPKYQETQYF.

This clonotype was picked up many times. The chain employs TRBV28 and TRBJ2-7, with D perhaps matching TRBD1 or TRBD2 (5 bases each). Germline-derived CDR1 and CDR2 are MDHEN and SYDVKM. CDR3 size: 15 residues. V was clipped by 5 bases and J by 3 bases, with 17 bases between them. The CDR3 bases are TGTGCCAGCAGTGCCCCCAGGGTGAGGGGCTACGAGCAGTACTTC. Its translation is CASSAPRVRGYEQYF.

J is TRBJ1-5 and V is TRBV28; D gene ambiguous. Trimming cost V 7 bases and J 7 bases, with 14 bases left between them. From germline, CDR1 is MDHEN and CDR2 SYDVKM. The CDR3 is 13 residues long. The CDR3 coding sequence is TGTGCCAGCACCTGGACTGACGGGCAGCCCCAGCATTTT. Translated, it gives CASTWTDGQPQHF.

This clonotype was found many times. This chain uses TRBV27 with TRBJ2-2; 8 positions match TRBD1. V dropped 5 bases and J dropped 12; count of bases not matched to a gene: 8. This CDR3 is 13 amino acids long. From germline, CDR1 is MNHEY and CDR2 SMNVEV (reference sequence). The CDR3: CASSVGQGLKLFF. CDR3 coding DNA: TGTGCCAGCAGTGTCGGACAGGGACTTAAGCTGTTTTTT.

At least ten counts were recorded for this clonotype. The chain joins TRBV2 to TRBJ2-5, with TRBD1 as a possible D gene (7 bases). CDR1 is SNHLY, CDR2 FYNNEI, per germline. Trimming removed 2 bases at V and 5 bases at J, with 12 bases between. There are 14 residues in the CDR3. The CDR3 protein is CASSELTGRETQYF. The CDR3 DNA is TGTGCCAGCAGTGAATTGACAGGGAGGGAGACCCAGTACTTC. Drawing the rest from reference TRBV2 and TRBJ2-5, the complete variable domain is EPEVTQTPSHQVTQMGQEVILRCVPISNHLYFYWYRQILGQKVEFLVSFYNNEISEKSEIFDDQFSVERPDGSNFTLKIRSTKLEDSAMYFCASSELTGRETQYFGPGTRLLVL.

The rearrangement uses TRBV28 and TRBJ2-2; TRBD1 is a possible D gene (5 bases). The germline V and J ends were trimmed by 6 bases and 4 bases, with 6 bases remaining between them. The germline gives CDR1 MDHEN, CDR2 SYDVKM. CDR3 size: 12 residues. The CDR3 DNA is TGTGCCAGCAGAACAGGCACCGGGGAGCTGTTTTTT. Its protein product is CASRTGTGELFF.

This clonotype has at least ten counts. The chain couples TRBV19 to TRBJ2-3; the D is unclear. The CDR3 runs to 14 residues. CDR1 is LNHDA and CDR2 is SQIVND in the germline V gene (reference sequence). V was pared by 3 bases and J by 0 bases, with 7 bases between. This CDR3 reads CASSMSRSTDTQYF. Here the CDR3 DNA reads TGTGCCAGTAGTATGAGCCGGAGCACAGATACGCAGTATTTT.

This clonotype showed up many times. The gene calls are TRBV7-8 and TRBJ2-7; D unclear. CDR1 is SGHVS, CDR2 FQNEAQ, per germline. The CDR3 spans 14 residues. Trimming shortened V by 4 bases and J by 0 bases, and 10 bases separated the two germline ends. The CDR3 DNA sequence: TGTGCCAGCAGCTCCTCCGTGGACTCCTACGAGCAGTACTTC. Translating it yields CASSSSVDSYEQYF.